This T cell receptor beta chain was retrieved from a study of PD-L1 blockade in urothelial cancer (dated by TCRdb to about 2017). For the study in its entirety: All patients started therapy around 2014 and received atezolizumab 1,200 mg intravenously every 3 weeks. About 85% of the roughly 29 patients were males with bladder-origin urothelial cancer, and about 65% of the roughly 30 reported a prior smoking history. Patients had an ECOG performance status of 0 or 1 and had received between 0 and 3 prior chemotherapy regimens. Blood samples were analyzed at 3 weeks after treatment start (second dose) and at 6 weeks after treatment start. A median of about 150,000 T cells and some 82,000 unique TCRs was obtained from blood samples, and a median clonality of 0.080 was observed. The study, an exploratory multi-omic analysis, examined somatic, immune and clinical correlates of response to PD-L1 blockade with atezolizumab in urothelial cancer. Pretreatment tumor samples, along with matched peripheral blood serially collected before and after atezolizumab treatment, were subjected to TCR sequencing. Progression-free survival longer than 6 months counted as durable clinical benefit, and TCR features were additionally tested against both progression-free and overall survival. In the same patients who had TCR sequencing, pretreatment tumors also underwent whole exome sequencing and RNA sequencing. Durable clinical benefit was achieved by nine patients and was not achieved by 20 patients. Around 29 patients had pretreatment blood TCR-seq, about 25 had at least one posttreatment blood collection, and about 25 had tumor TCR-seq.

A cohort of 25 to 30 patients with locally advanced or metastatic urothelial carcinoma, treated at Memorial Sloan Kettering on a trial protocol, was included. Peripheral blood mononuclear cells were collected pretreatment and during treatment, with between 1 and 8 total time points per patient. The Qiagen DNeasy Blood extraction kit was used to purify genomic DNA from total PBMCs and from tumor samples. PBMCs were collected pretreatment and during treatment, and were isolated and stored as previously described. As for this clone: There is no known antigen for this receptor. Base quality data are lacking; no much larger clone is found one base away.

Reading from cysteine to phenylalanine, the CDR3 counts 14 amino acids. This entry keeps only the CDR3 DNA: 42 bases, framed from base 1. Via the germline V gene, CDR1 is SGHRS and CDR2 YFSETQ. V trim: 3 bases; J trim: 2 bases; unmatched bases: 3. The paper's findings and limits, for the study overall: Improved progression-free and overall survival was found to be associated with pretreatment peripheral blood TCR clonality below the median. Patients with durable benefit showed greater expansion of tumor-associated TCR clones in peripheral blood 3 weeks after starting treatment (n ≈ 20, p = 0.022). Because the sample size was small (n ≈ 28) and many of the analyses were exploratory, the results are meant to be hypothesis-generating.

To estimate absolute template abundance from read counts, synthetic TCR analog templates were spiked into each PCR. TCRbeta CDR3 regions were amplified from genomic DNA with bias-controlled V and J gene primers using the immunoSEQ assay. Sequencing of rearranged TCRbeta segments was done at approximately 20X coverage. As for the authors' bioinformatics: Clustering was used to correct sequencing errors, and CDR3s were annotated against IMGT so that V, D and J genes could be assigned. Out-of-frame and stop-codon sequences were excluded, and only productive TCRbeta rearrangements were used in downstream analyses. To compute clonality, Shannon entropy was normalized by the log of the number of unique productive sequences and then subtracted from one. Fisher's exact test with Benjamini-Hochberg correction, using a cutoff of adjusted p below 0.01, was how clones that differed between time points or between blood and tumor were identified. TCRdb stores this immuneACCESS table with in-frame sequences only. Part of the clones is absent; in the studies checked, under half of the shortfall reflects unresolved V genes, and no reason is known for the rest. Clone size and V and J calls were adopted from that table, with D and trimming inferred from the DNA. Within this sample are just under 30,000 clones, with around 90% of them counted one time only. The ten largest clones represent 1.8% of the sample.

The sample consisted of PBMCs, taken around atezolizumab (anti-PD-L1) treatment. The TCR originated in a man aged 45 to 65 with urothelial cancer. The chain joins TRBV5-1 to TRBJ2-5; TRBD2 aligns with 8 central bases. This receptor carries the CDR3 CASSSERGQETQYF. The nucleotides are TGCGCCAGCAGCTCCGAGCGGGGGCAAGAGACCCAGTACTTC.